This T cell receptor (beta chain) was profiled in a study of OX40 agonist ivuxolimab in advanced cancers. As for the study more broadly: Ivuxolimab was an agonistic, fully human IgG2 monoclonal antibody directed against OX40 (CD134), a costimulatory receptor. Intravenous ivuxolimab was administered to patients every 2 weeks at six dose levels: 0.01, 0.1, 0.3, 1.5, 3 and 10 mg/kg. Of the roughly 51 dose-escalation patients, hepatocellular carcinoma was present in around 19, melanoma in approximately 15, renal cell carcinoma in 9 and head and neck cancer in 9. In the dose-escalation cohort, 70% to 90% of patients were male, and the mean age was around 65 years with a range of about 20 to 79. Patients were allowed to have had prior anti-PD-1, anti-PD-L1 or anti-CTLA-4 therapy, and approximately 40% of the dose-escalation patients had been treated with checkpoint inhibitors. Partial responses were achieved by three dose-escalation patients, of whom one had hepatocellular carcinoma and two had cutaneous melanoma. The purpose of peripheral TCRbeta sequencing was to test whether ivuxolimab changed TCR sequence diversity and led to clonal T-cell expansion. The monotherapy dose-escalation portion (N of about 50 patients) of the phase I ivuxolimab trial is reported in the paper.

On this clone itself: No antigen is known for it. Nothing much larger sits one base from this clone, and base qualities are not available.

Genomic DNA was extracted from sorted cells for sequencing of the TCRbeta CDR3 region. TCRbeta CDR3 regions were sequenced using the immunoSEQ Assay. TCRdb stores this immuneACCESS table with in-frame sequences only. Part of the clones is absent; in the studies checked, under half of the shortfall reflects unresolved V genes, and no reason is known for the rest. This sample lists about 69,000 clones; 85% to 95% were detected once. The ten largest clones capture 5% to 6.5% of the sample. Taken from the germline V gene, the CDR1 and CDR2 loops are MNHNS and SASEGT. CDR3 length: 15 amino acids, cysteine to phenylalanine. Of all the DNA, just the CDR3 is kept, 45 bases in frame from base 1. The V end loses 8 bases and the J end loses 0 bases, and a stretch of 16 bases separates them. Study-wide findings and limitations: In the 0.1-3.0 mg/kg groups, partial responders were among the patients with the lowest normalized peripheral clonal expansion, particularly in CD8+ T cells. At doses of 0.1 to 3.0 mg/kg, clonal expansion of both CD4+ and CD8+ blood T cells was observed from baseline to week 6. On average, CD8+ T cells showed more expanded clones than CD4+ T cells after ivuxolimab. Low levels of normalized T-cell clonal expansion were also shown by some nonresponding patients. The antigen specificity of the clonally expanded peripheral T cells was not determined.

Patients with a history of autoimmune disease or receiving systemic immunosuppression were excluded from the trial. In every dose cohort, peripheral blood was drawn for TCR sequencing at baseline, cycle 4 day 1, and cycle 7 day 1. The samples were taken from a phase I, first-in-human, multicenter, open-label dose-escalation trial of ivuxolimab. Adults with locally advanced or metastatic melanoma, renal cell, hepatocellular, or head and neck squamous cell carcinoma were enrolled in the trial. Before TCR sequencing, CD4+ and CD8+ T cells were separately sorted from peripheral blood. The sequence derives from an adult with an advanced solid tumor such as melanoma, head and neck, liver or kidney cancer. The material sequenced was CD4+ or CD8+ T cells sorted from blood, taken in a trial of the OX40 agonist ivuxolimab. The rearranged segments are TRBV6-1 and TRBJ1-2; a weak D assignment points to TRBD1 (6 bases agree). CDR3 region: CASEGGEFSNYGYTF. The sequenced DNA: TGTGCCAGCGAAGGGGGAGAGTTTTCTAACTATGGCTACACCTTC.